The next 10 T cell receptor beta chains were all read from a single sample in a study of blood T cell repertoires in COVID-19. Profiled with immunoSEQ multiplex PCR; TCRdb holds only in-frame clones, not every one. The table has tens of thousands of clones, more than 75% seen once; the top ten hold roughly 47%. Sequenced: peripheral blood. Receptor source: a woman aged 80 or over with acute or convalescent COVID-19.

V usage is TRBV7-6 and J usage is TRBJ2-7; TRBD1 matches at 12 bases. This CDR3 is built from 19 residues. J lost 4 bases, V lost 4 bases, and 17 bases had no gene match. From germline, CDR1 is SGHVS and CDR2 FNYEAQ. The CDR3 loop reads CASSSNLGGGTGGGYEQYF. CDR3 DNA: TGTGCCAGCAGCTCGAACCTGGGCGGAGGGACAGGGGGCGGTTACGAGCAGTACTTC.

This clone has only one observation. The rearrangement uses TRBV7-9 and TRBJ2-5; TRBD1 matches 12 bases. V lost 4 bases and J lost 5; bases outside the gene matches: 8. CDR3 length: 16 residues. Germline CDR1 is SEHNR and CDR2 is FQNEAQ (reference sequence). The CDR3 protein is CASSWTGTGGRETQYF. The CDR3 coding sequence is TGTGCCAGCAGCTGGACCGGGACAGGGGGCCGGGAGACCCAGTACTTC.

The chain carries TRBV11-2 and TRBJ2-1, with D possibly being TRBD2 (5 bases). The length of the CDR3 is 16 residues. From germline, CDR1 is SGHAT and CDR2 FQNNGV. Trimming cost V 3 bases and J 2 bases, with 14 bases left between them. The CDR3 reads CASSLGFSGTYNEQFF. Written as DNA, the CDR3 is TGTGCCAGCAGCTTGGGGTTTTCCGGGACCTACAATGAGCAGTTCTTC.

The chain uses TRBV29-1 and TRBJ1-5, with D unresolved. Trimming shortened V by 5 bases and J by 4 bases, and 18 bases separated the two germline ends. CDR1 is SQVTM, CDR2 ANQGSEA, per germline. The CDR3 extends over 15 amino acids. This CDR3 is CSVSTGILGNQPQHF. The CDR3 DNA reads TGCAGCGTTAGTACGGGGATTTTGGGAAATCAGCCCCAGCATTTT.

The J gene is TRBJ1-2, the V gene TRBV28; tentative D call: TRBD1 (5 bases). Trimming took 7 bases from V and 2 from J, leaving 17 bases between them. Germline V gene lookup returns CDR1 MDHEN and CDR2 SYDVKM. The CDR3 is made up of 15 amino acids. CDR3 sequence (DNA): TGTGCCAGCAAGGATTCGGGGGGAGGAAACTATGGCTACACCTTC. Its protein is CASKDSGGGNYGYTF.

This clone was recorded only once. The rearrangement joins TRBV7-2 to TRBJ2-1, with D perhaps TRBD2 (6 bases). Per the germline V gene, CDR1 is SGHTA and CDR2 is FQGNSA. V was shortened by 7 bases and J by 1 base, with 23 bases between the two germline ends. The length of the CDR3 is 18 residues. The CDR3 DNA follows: TGTGCCAGCATCCAACCGTTGCACGGGACTCCATCCTACAATGAGCAGTTCTTC. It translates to CASIQPLHGTPSYNEQFF. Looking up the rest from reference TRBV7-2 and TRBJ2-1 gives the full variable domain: GAGVSQSPSNKVTEKGKDVELRCDPISGHTALYWYRQSLGQGLEFLIYFQGNSAPDKSGLPSDRFSAERTGGSVSTLTIQRTQQEDSAVYLCASIQPLHGTPSYNEQFFGPGTRLTVL.

CDR3 sequence: CATGPAGGSNSPLHF. As DNA, the CDR3 is TGTGCCACCGGACCCGCGGGAGGATCTAATTCACCCCTCCACTTT. The chain joins TRBV28 to TRBJ1-6; unclear D gene. Trimming shortened V by 10 bases and J by 6 bases, and 19 bases separated the two germline ends. CDR3 length: 15 residues. CDR1 is MDHEN and CDR2 is SYDVKM in the germline V gene.

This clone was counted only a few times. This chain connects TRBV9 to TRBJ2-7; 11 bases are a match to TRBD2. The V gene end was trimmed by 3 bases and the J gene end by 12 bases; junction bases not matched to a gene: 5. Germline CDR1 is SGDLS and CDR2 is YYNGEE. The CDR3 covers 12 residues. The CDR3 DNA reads TGTGCCAGCAGCGGACCTAGCGGGAGGATGTACTTC. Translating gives CASSGPSGRMYF.

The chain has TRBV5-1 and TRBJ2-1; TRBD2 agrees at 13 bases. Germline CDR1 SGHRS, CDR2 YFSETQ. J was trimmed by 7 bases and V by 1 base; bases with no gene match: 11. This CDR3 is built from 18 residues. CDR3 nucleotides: TGCGCCAGCAGCTTGTTTTTGGGGACTAGCGGGATGGGTAATGAGCAGTTCTTC. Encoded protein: CASSLFLGTSGMGNEQFF.

CDR3: CASSLRGGTGGSGYTF. The CDR3 DNA reads TGTGCCAGTAGTCTCCGTGGTGGGACAGGAGGCTCAGGCTACACCTTC. This chain connects TRBV19 to TRBJ1-2; 8 bases line up with TRBD1. This CDR3 comprises 16 residues. CDR1 LNHDA and CDR2 SQIVND come from the germline V gene (reference sequence). J lost 8 bases, V lost 5 bases, and 16 bases had no gene match.